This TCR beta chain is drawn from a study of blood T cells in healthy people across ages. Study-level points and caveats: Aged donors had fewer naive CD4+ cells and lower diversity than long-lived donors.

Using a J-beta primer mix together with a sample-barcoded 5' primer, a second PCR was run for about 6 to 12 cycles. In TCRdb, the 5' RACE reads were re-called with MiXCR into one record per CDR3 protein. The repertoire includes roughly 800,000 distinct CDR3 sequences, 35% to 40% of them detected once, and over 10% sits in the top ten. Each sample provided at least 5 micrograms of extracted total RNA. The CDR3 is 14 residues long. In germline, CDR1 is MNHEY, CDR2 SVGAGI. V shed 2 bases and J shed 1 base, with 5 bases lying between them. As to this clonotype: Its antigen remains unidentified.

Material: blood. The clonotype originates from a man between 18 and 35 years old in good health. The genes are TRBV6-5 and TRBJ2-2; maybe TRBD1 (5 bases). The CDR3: CASSYDRNTGELFF. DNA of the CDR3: TGTGCCAGCAGTTACGACAGGAACACCGGGGAGCTGTTTTTT.